This entry lists 6 T cell receptor beta chains sequenced from one sample in a study of read filtering for tumor transcriptome and immune sequencing. Molecular barcoded adaptors covering alpha/delta and beta/gamma chains were used on approximately 400 ng RNA. TCRdb reprocessed the reads via MiXCR and lists one record per CDR3 protein. The data show about 54,000 distinct CDR3 sequences, approximately 13% seen once. The sample consisted of a population of CD138-negative cells sorted from bone marrow. The source is a donor over 35 with multiple myeloma.

This clonotype was picked up many times. CDR3 sequence reads: CASSEAQGSNQPQHF. The CDR3 DNA reads as TGTGCCAGCAGTGAAGCGCAGGGAAGCAATCAGCCCCAGCATTTT. This chain uses TRBV6-1 with TRBJ1-5; D perhaps matches TRBD1 (5 bases). The V gene's germline CDR1 is MNHNS and CDR2 SASEGT. V dropped 0 bases and J dropped 1 base, with 7 bases sitting between them. The CDR3 is 15 residues long.

The chain joins TRBV19 to TRBJ1-5; TRBD1 aligns across 9 bases. Trimming at V came to 5 bases and at J to 6 bases, leaving 5 bases not matched to a gene. The CDR3 is made up of 14 amino acids. CDR1 and CDR2 (germline): LNHDA, SQIVND (reference sequence). The CDR3 DNA sequence: TGTGCCAGTAGTTCTTACAGGGGGCGTCAGCCCCAGCATTTT. This sequence encodes CASSSYRGRQPQHF.

In its sample, this clonotype was seen many times. V usage is TRBV9 and J usage is TRBJ2-1; 11 positions match TRBD2. CDR1 is SGDLS and CDR2 is YYNGEE in the germline V gene. V gave up 0 bases and J gave up 4 bases; unmatched junction bases: 3. The CDR3 is made up of 16 amino acids. The DNA for the CDR3 is TGTGCCAGCAGCGTAGTGGCTAGCGGGGGGTACAATGAGCAGTTCTTC. It yields the protein CASSVVASGGYNEQFF.

This clonotype was observed many times. The genes are TRBV28 and TRBJ1-1; 8 nucleotides match TRBD1. The CDR3 sequence is 12 residues long. Trimming took 10 bases from V and 5 from J; bases not matched to a gene: 6. The germline gives CDR1 MDHEN, CDR2 SYDVKM. CDR3 DNA sequence: TGTGCCATCGGACAGGGTTGGACTGAAGCTTTCTTT. Its translation is CAIGQGWTEAFF.

This clonotype was picked up many times. CDR3 loop: CAISDLLAAATNEKLFF. DNA for the CDR3: TGTGCCATCAGTGACCTCTTGGCAGCTGCAACTAATGAAAAACTGTTTTTT. V is TRBV10-3 and J is TRBJ1-4; D is unclear. V gave up 3 bases and J gave up 0 bases, with 14 bases separating them. The CDR3 runs to 17 residues. Germline V CDR1 and CDR2: ENHRY, SYGVKD.

The rearrangement joins TRBV6-1 to TRBJ2-7, with 10 bases identical to TRBD1. This CDR3 is 15 amino acids long. The V and J ends lost 7 bases and 1 base, in that order; junction bases with no gene match: 7. CDR1 and CDR2 from the germline V gene are MNHNS and SASEGT. CDR3 DNA sequence: TGTGCCAGCAACCCGGGACAGGGGTTATCCTACGAGCAGTACTTC. It encodes CASNPGQGLSYEQYF.